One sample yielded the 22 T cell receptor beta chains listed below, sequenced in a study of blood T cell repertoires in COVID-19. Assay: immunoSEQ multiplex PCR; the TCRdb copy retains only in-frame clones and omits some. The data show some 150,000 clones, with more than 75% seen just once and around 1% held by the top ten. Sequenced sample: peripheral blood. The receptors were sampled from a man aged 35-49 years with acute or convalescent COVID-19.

CDR3 sequence reads: CASSQQGANTEAFF. CDR3 bases: TGTGCCAGCAGCCAACAGGGGGCGAACACTGAAGCTTTCTTT. The J gene is TRBJ1-1, the V gene TRBV5-4; 9 bases line up with TRBD1. CDR3 length equals 14 residues. The junction had 2 bases not matched to a gene; V was cut back by 4 bases and J by 1 base. The V gene's germline CDR1 is SGHNT and CDR2 YYREEE (reference sequence).

DNA for the CDR3: TGTGCCAGCAGTGACGCAGGCCTCCATGTAGTATGGCCCCTCCACTTT. This gives the protein CASSDAGLHVVWPLHF. The chain recombines TRBV6-1 with TRBJ1-6, with D unresolved. This CDR3 comprises 16 residues. Per the germline V gene, CDR1 is MNHNS and CDR2 is SASEGT. Trimming removed 3 bases at V and 13 bases at J, with 22 bases between.

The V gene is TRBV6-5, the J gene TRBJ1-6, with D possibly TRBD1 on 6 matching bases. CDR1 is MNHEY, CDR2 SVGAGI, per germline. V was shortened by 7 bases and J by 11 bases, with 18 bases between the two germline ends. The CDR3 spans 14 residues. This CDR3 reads CASTPTRDKPPLHF. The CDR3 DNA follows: TGTGCCAGCACCCCTACCAGGGACAAACCACCCCTCCACTTT.

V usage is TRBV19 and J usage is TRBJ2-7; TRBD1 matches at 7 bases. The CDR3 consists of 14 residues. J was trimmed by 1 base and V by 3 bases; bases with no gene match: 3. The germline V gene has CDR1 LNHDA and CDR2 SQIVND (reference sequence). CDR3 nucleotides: TGTGCCAGTAGTATCTCGGGACAGTCCTACGAGCAGTACTTC. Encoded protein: CASSISGQSYEQYF.

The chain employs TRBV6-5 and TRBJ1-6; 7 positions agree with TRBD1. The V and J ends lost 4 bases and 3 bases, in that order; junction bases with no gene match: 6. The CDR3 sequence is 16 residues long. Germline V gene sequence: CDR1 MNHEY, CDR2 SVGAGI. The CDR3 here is CASSSSGTVYNSPLHF. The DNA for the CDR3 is TGTGCCAGCAGTTCCTCCGGGACAGTCTATAATTCACCCCTCCACTTT.

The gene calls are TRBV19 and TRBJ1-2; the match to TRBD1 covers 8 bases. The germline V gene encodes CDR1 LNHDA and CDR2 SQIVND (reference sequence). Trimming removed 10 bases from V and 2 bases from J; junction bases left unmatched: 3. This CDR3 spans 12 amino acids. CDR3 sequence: CATGTGNYGYTF. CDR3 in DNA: TGTGCCACCGGGACAGGAAACTATGGCTACACCTTC.

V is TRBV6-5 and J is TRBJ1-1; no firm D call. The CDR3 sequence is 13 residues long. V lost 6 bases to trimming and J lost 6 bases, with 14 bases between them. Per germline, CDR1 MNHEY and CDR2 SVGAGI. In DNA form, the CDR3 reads TGTGCCAGCAGCCGTCATAGTACCGCTGAAGCTTTCTTT. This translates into CASSRHSTAEAFF.

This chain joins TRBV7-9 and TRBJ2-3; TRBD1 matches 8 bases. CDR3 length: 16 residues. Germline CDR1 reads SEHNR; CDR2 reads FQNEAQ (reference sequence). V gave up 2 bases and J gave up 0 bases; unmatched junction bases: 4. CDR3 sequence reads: CASSLRTGKSTDTQYF. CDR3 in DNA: TGTGCCAGCAGCTTAAGGACAGGGAAAAGCACAGATACGCAGTATTTT.

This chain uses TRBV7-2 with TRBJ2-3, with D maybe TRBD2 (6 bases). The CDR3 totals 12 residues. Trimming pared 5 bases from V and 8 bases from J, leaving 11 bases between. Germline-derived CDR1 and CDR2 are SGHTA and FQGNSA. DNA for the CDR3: TGTGCCAGCAGCCGGGACTCTGGTACGCAGTATTTT. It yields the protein CASSRDSGTQYF.

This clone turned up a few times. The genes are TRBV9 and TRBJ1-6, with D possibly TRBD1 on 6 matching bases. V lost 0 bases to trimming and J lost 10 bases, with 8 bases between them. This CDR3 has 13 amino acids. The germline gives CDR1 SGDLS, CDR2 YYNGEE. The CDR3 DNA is TGTGCCAGCAGCGTAGACAGGGCCTCACCCCTCCACTTT. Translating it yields CASSVDRASPLHF. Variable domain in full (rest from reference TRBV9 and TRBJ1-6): DSGVTQTPKHLITATGQRVTLRCSPRSGDLSVYWYQQSLDQGLQFLIQYYNGEERAKGNILERFSAQQFPDLHSELNLSSLELGDSALYFCASSVDRASPLHFGNGTRLTVT.

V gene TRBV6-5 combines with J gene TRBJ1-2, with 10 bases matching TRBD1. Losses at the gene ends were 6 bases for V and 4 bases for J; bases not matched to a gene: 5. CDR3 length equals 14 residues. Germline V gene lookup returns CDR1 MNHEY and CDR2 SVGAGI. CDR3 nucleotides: TGTGCCAGCAGCCAAGACAGGGGGCTCTATGGCTACACCTTC. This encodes CASSQDRGLYGYTF.

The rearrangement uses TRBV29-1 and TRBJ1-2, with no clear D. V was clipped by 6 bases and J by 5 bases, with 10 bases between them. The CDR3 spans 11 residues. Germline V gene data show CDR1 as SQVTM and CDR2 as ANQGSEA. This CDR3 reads CSVITPYGYTF. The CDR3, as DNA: TGCAGCGTCATAACACCGTATGGCTACACCTTC.

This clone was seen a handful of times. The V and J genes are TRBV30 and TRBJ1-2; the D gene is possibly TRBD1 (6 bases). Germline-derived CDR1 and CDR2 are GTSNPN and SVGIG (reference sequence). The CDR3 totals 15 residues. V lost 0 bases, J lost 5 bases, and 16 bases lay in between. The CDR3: CAWSVLDGQPYGYTF. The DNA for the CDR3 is TGTGCCTGGAGTGTCCTAGACGGACAGCCGTATGGCTACACCTTC.

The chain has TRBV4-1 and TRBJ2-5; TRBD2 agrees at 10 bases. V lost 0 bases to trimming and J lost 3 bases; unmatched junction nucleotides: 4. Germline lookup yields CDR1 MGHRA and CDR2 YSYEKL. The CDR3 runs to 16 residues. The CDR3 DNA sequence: TGCGCCAGCAGCCAAGATATAGCGGGGGGTGAAGAGACCCAGTACTTC. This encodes CASSQDIAGGEETQYF.

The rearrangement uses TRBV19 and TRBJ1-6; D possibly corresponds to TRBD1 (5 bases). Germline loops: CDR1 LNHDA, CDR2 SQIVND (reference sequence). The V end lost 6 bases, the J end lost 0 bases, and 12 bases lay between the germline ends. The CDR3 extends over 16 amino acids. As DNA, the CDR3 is TGTGCCAGTAGGGGGGACTGGAGCTCCTATAATTCACCCCTCCACTTT. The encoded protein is CASRGDWSSYNSPLHF.

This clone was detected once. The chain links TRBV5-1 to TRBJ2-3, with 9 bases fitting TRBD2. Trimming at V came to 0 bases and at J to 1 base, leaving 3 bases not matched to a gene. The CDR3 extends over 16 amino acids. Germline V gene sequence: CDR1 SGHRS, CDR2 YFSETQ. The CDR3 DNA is TGCGCCAGCAGCTTGGGGCGGGGGGGCCGCACAGATACGCAGTATTTT. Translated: CASSLGRGGRTDTQYF.

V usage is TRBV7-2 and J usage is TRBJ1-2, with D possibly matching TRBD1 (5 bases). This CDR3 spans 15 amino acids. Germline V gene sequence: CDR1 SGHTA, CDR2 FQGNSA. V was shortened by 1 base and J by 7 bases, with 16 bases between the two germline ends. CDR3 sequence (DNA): TGTGCCAGCAGCTTAGTGGCCAGGGAAGTTGTTGGCTACACCTTC. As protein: CASSLVAREVVGYTF.

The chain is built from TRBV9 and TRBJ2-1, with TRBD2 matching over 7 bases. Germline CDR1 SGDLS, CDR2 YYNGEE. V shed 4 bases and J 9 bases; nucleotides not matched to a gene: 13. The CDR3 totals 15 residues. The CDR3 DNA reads TGTGCCAGCAGCCCTCCCTCGGGAAGGGAGGGTGAGCAGTTCTTC. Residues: CASSPPSGREGEQFF.

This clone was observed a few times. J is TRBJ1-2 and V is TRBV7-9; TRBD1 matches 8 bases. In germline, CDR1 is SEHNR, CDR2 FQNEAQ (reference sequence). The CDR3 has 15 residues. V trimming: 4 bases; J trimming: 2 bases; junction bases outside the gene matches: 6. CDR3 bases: TGTGCCAGCAGCTACCGGACAGGGTTGAACTATGGCTACACCTTC. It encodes CASSYRTGLNYGYTF.

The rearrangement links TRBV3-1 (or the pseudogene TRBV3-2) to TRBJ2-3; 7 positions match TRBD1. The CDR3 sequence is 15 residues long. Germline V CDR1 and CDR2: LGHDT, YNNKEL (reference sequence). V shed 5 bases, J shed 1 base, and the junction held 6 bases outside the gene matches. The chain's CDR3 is CASSFRTGRTDTQYF. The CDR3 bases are TGTGCCAGCAGCTTCCGGACAGGACGCACAGATACGCAGTATTTT.

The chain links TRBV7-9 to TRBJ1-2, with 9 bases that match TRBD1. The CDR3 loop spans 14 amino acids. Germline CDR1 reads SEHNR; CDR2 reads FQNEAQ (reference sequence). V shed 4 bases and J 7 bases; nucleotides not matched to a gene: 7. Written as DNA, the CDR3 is TGTGCCAGCAGCTCATGGGACAGGGATGGTGGCTACACCTTC. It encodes CASSSWDRDGGYTF. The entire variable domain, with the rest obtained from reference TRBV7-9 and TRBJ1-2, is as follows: DTGVSQNPRHKITKRGQNVTFRCDPISEHNRLYWYRQTLGQGPEFLTYFQNEAQLEKSRLLSDRFSAERPKGSFSTLEIQRTEQGDSAMYLCASSSWDRDGGYTFGSGTRLTVV.

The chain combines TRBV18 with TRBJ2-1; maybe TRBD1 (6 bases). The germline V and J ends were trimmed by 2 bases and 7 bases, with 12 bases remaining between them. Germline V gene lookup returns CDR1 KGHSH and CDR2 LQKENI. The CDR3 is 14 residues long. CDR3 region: CASSPNRVTNEQFF. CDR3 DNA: TGTGCCAGCTCACCAAACAGGGTCACGAATGAGCAGTTCTTC.